This entry lists 26 T cell receptor beta chains sequenced from one sample in a study of OX40 agonist ivuxolimab in advanced cancers. The data were produced by immunoSEQ multiplex PCR, yet TCRdb's version contains in-frame clones alone and is incomplete. Altogether about 59,000 clones are present, approximately 87% being singletons, with the ten largest covering roughly 5.2%. The material was CD4+ or CD8+ T cells sorted from blood, obtained in a trial of the OX40 agonist ivuxolimab. The receptors were gathered from an adult with an advanced solid tumor such as melanoma, head and neck, liver or kidney cancer.

The rearrangement uses TRBV5-1 and TRBJ1-4; D is possibly TRBD1 (5 bases). V lost 4 bases and J 3 bases, leaving 13 bases between the germline ends. Per the germline V gene, CDR1 is SGHRS and CDR2 is YFSETQ. The CDR3 length is 15 residues. CDR3 residues: CASSRQRAANEKLFF. Here the CDR3 DNA reads TGCGCCAGCAGCCGACAGAGGGCAGCTAATGAAAAACTGTTTTTT.

The chain recombines TRBV10-2 with TRBJ1-1; TRBD1 is a possible D gene (6 bases). The CDR3 contains 12 residues. The ends were cut back, 11 bases at V and 5 bases at J, with 15 bases in the middle. Germline V lookup: CDR1 WSHSY, CDR2 SAAADI. CDR3: CAAEGGGTEAFF. The CDR3 DNA sequence: TGCGCCGCCGAGGGGGGTGGTACTGAAGCTTTCTTT.

The table lists this clone with a few counts. In nucleotides, the CDR3 is TGTGCCAGCAGCTCCCCGGGATCCTTGGGCTACGAGCAGTACTTC. Protein: CASSSPGSLGYEQYF. The V gene is TRBV5-5, the J gene TRBJ2-7; possibly TRBD2 for D (5 bases). The CDR3 totals 15 residues. The V gene lost 3 bases and the J gene lost 3 bases, with 16 bases spanning the gap. Germline loops: CDR1 SGHKS, CDR2 YYEKEE (reference sequence).

The CDR3, as DNA: TGCGCCAGCAGCTTGGTCGCAAACACCGGGGAGCTGTTTTTT. It codes for CASSLVANTGELFF. The V gene is TRBV5-1, the J gene TRBJ2-2; D gene unclear. Germline V gene sequence: CDR1 SGHRS, CDR2 YFSETQ. V was shortened by 0 bases and J by 2 bases, with 5 bases between the two germline ends. This CDR3 is 14 amino acids long. Supplemented by reference TRBV5-1 and TRBJ2-2, the full variable domain reads KAGVTQTPRYLIKTRGQQVTLSCSPISGHRSVSWYQQTPGQGLQFLFEYFSETQRNKGNFPGRFSGRQFSNSRSEMNVSTLELGDSALYLCASSLVANTGELFFGEGSRLTVL.

This clone is a singleton in its sample. The chain carries TRBV11-2 and TRBJ2-7, with 7 bases identical to TRBD1. The germline gives CDR1 SGHAT, CDR2 FQNNGV. The CDR3 is 15 amino acids. J lost 0 bases, V lost 3 bases, and 5 bases had no gene match. The CDR3 protein is CASSFSGTASYEQYF. The CDR3 nucleotides are TGTGCCAGCAGCTTTTCCGGGACAGCCTCCTACGAGCAGTACTTC.

The rearrangement links TRBV19 to TRBJ2-2, with TRBD2 matching 8 bases. CDR1 and CDR2 (germline): LNHDA, SQIVND (reference sequence). This CDR3 is 18 amino acids long. The V gene end was trimmed by 5 bases and the J gene end by 1 base; junction bases not matched to a gene: 12. CDR3 region: CASSPTYQRGKNTGELFF. The CDR3 bases are TGTGCCAGTAGTCCAACTTATCAGCGGGGGAAGAACACCGGGGAGCTGTTTTTT. Filled out from reference TRBV19 and TRBJ2-2, the complete variable domain reads DGGITQSPKYLFRKEGQNVTLSCEQNLNHDAMYWYRQDPGQGLRLIYYSQIVNDFQKGDIAEGYSVSREKKESFPLTVTSAQKNPTAFYLCASSPTYQRGKNTGELFFGEGSRLTVL.

The V gene is TRBV19, the J gene TRBJ2-1; D is uncertain. CDR3 length: 13 amino acids. CDR1 is LNHDA, CDR2 SQIVND, per germline (reference sequence). Deletions cut 4 bases from V and 10 bases from J, with 14 bases between. DNA of the CDR3: TGTGCCAGTAGTAGCCTGGGCGCATGGGAGCAGTTCTTC. Translated: CASSSLGAWEQFF.

The V and J genes are TRBV5-1 and TRBJ2-2; D unresolved. CDR1 SGHRS and CDR2 YFSETQ come from the germline V gene. The CDR3 contains 16 residues. V was trimmed by 1 base and J by 0 bases, leaving 10 bases between them. Here the CDR3 reads CASSLTGPANTGELFF. The CDR3 DNA sequence: TGCGCCAGCAGCTTGACCGGGCCAGCGAACACCGGGGAGCTGTTTTTT. The entire variable domain, with the rest obtained from reference TRBV5-1 and TRBJ2-2, is as follows: KAGVTQTPRYLIKTRGQQVTLSCSPISGHRSVSWYQQTPGQGLQFLFEYFSETQRNKGNFPGRFSGRQFSNSRSEMNVSTLELGDSALYLCASSLTGPANTGELFFGEGSRLTVL.

About this clone: The junction does not match germline at one end; this may be a read error. The rearrangement links TRBV19 to TRBJ2-1, with 11 bases aligning to TRBD2. CDR1 and CDR2 (germline): LNHDA, SQIVND (reference sequence). The CDR3 spans 15 residues. The CDR3: CASRIAGGPYNEQFF. CDR3 DNA sequence: TGTGCCAGTAGAATAGCGGGAGGGCCCTACAATGAGCAGTTCTTC.

The chain combines TRBV7-9 with TRBJ1-5, with D possibly being TRBD1 (6 bases). The CDR3 has 14 amino acids. Germline CDR1 and CDR2: SEHNR and FQNEAQ (reference sequence). Trimming took off 4 bases at V and 0 bases at J, with 7 bases between the two ends. DNA for the CDR3: TGTGCCAGCAGCTCCAGGGGTAGCAATCAGCCCCAGCATTTT. Its translation: CASSSRGSNQPQHF.

The CDR3 is CASSRWTTDTEAFF. The CDR3 DNA sequence: TGTGCCAGCAGCAGGTGGACAACCGACACTGAAGCTTTCTTT. This chain uses TRBV13 with TRBJ1-1, with a tentative D call TRBD1 (5 bases). The CDR3 sequence is 14 residues long. CDR1 and CDR2 (germline): PRHDT, FYEKMQ (reference sequence). V gave up 5 bases and J gave up 3 bases, with 13 bases separating them.

This clone has a handful of counts. The rearrangement links TRBV5-5 to TRBJ2-6; 8 nucleotides align to TRBD1. Germline assignment: CDR1 SGHKS and CDR2 YYEKEE (reference sequence). The CDR3 extends over 18 amino acids. Trimming cost V 1 base and J 0 bases; bases outside gene matches: 6. The CDR3 region is CASSLYEQGDSGANVLTF. Written as DNA, the CDR3 is TGTGCCAGCAGCTTGTACGAACAGGGGGACTCTGGGGCCAACGTCCTGACTTTC.

The chain combines TRBV5-1 with TRBJ2-1; D is perhaps TRBD2 (6 bases). Germline CDR1 reads SGHRS; CDR2 reads YFSETQ. V dropped 0 bases and J dropped 0 bases, with 7 bases sitting between them. The CDR3 runs to 15 residues. Here the CDR3 reads CASSLDGSSYNEQFF. In DNA, the CDR3 is TGCGCCAGCAGCTTGGACGGGAGCTCCTACAATGAGCAGTTCTTC.

The chain combines TRBV16 with TRBJ2-7, with D unresolved. V shed 0 bases and J shed 7 bases, with 13 bases lying between them. This CDR3 region has 14 residues. Germline-derived CDR1 and CDR2 are KGHSY and FQNENV. DNA for the CDR3: TGTGCCAGCAGCCAATCCCGGCAGCCAGCAGAGCAGTACTTC. Its translation is CASSQSRQPAEQYF.

This clone was found once. The CDR3 spells CASSPPRPGGYEQYF. DNA for the CDR3: TGTGCCAGCAGCCCCCCCCGGCCGGGAGGATACGAGCAGTACTTC. V gene TRBV28 combines with J gene TRBJ2-7; TRBD2 agrees at 7 bases. Germline CDR1 reads MDHEN; CDR2 reads SYDVKM. This CDR3 contains 15 residues. Unmatched junction bases numbered 12, after V lost 6 bases and J lost 4 bases.

The V gene is TRBV6-4, the J gene TRBJ2-7, with D perhaps matching TRBD1 or TRBD2 (5 bases each). Trimming removed 5 bases from V and 2 bases from J, with 7 bases in between. The CDR3 runs to 12 residues. In germline, CDR1 is MRHNA, CDR2 SNTAGT. CDR3 DNA: TGTGCCAGCAGTAGGGACCCCTACGAGCAGTACTTC. Translated, it gives CASSRDPYEQYF.

This clone was found a few times. This chain connects TRBV6-1 to TRBJ2-1, with TRBD2 matching 9 bases. The CDR3 spans 14 residues. Germline V lookup: CDR1 MNHNS, CDR2 SASEGT. V shed 2 bases, J shed 8 bases, and the junction held 4 bases outside the gene matches. The CDR3 coding sequence is TGTGCCAGCAGTGAAAGAGCGGGGGGCCATGAGCAGTTCTTC. Translated: CASSERAGGHEQFF.

The chain combines TRBV11-2 with TRBJ2-1; 11 nucleotides line up with TRBD2. The CDR3 sequence is 19 residues long. After removal of 2 bases from V and 1 base from J, the junction contained 10 bases not matched to a gene. Germline-derived CDR1 and CDR2 are SGHAT and FQNNGV. The CDR3 is CASSLNPSGLADSYNEQFF. The CDR3 DNA follows: TGTGCCAGCAGCTTAAACCCCTCGGGACTAGCGGATTCCTACAATGAGCAGTTCTTC.

This chain joins TRBV2 and TRBJ2-1; D perhaps matches TRBD1 (6 bases). Trimming removed 6 bases from V and 2 bases from J, with 14 bases in between. CDR1 is SNHLY, CDR2 FYNNEI, per germline. This CDR3 spans 15 amino acids. The CDR3 coding sequence is TGTGCCAGCAGGTGGGGGCCGGGAACCTACAATGAGCAGTTCTTC. Encoded protein: CASRWGPGTYNEQFF.

The chain has TRBV18 and TRBJ2-7, with 9 bases matching TRBD2. V shed 0 bases and J 4 bases; nucleotides not matched to a gene: 7. CDR3 length: 16 residues. Germline V lookup: CDR1 KGHSH, CDR2 LQKENI. In DNA form, the CDR3 reads TGTGCCAGCTCACCACCTATGGTAGCGGGGGCTTACGAGCAGTACTTC. As protein: CASSPPMVAGAYEQYF.

This chain links TRBV25-1 with TRBJ2-3; the D gene is possibly TRBD1 (5 bases). Deletions cut 7 bases from V and 0 bases from J, with 11 bases between. This CDR3 is built from 14 residues. Germline values: CDR1 MGHDK, CDR2 SYGVNS. Here the CDR3 reads CASKPQGSTDTQYF. In DNA, the CDR3 is TGTGCCAGCAAGCCCCAGGGAAGCACAGATACGCAGTATTTT.

The CDR3 loop is CARTGVGQPQHF. In nucleotides, the CDR3 is TGCGCCAGGACAGGGGTTGGGCAGCCCCAGCATTTT. The rearrangement links TRBV10-1 to TRBJ1-5; 8 bases line up with TRBD1. The V gene's germline CDR1 is WNHNN and CDR2 SYGVQD (reference sequence). The CDR3 runs to 12 residues. V gave up 9 bases and J gave up 7 bases; unmatched junction bases: 5.

The genes are TRBV5-1 and TRBJ1-5, with D uncertain. Germline CDR1 reads SGHRS; CDR2 reads YFSETQ. CDR3 length: 15 amino acids. Trimming pared 0 bases from V and 5 bases from J, leaving 12 bases between. The chain's CDR3 is CASSLGPNGDQPQHF. DNA for the CDR3: TGCGCCAGCAGCTTGGGCCCGAATGGGGATCAGCCCCAGCATTTT.

This rearrangement joins TRBV11-2 to TRBJ1-2, with D possibly matching TRBD1 (5 bases). Germline CDR1 and CDR2: SGHAT and FQNNGV. The V gene lost 0 bases and the J gene lost 8 bases, with 10 bases spanning the gap. CDR3 length equals 13 residues. The chain's CDR3 is CASSLDWEGGYTF. The CDR3 nucleotides are TGTGCCAGCAGCTTAGATTGGGAGGGGGGCTACACCTTC.

As for this clone: Other DNA sequences in this specimen translate into the identical CDR3. The V and J genes are TRBV11-2 and TRBJ1-1; possible D gene TRBD1, 5 bases. Germline assignment: CDR1 SGHAT and CDR2 FQNNGV. Between the trimmed V and J ends, which lost 6 bases and 10 bases, there was a span of 18 bases. The CDR3 is 13 residues long. CDR3 in amino acids: CASRPGTAGGAFF. The CDR3 DNA follows: TGTGCCAGCAGACCTGGGACCGCTGGCGGAGCTTTCTTT.

The chain recombines TRBV27 with TRBJ2-5, with D perhaps TRBD2 (5 bases). Germline CDR1 MNHEY, CDR2 SMNVEV (reference sequence). Trimming cost V 4 bases and J 1 base, with 7 bases left between them. This CDR3 has 13 residues. Here the CDR3 DNA reads TGTGCCAGCAGTTACCGGGGCCAAGAGACCCAGTACTTC. Its translation is CASSYRGQETQYF.